Below are 27 T cell receptor beta chains sequenced from a single sample in a study of human T cells and chemical hapten exposure. TCRdb reprocessed the RACE reads via MiXCR and lists one record per CDR3 protein. The table has about 49,000 distinct CDR3 sequences, approximately 9.1% seen once; the top ten hold around 4%. The time point here: patch test 1, 2 weeks after DPC sensitization. Stated treatment: therapeutic diphenylcyclopropenone sensitization with weekly scalp DPC. This specimen was whole blood, taken in connection with sensitization to the hapten diphenylcyclopropenone (DPC). The receptors here all came from a woman aged 50 to 60 with alopecia areata. Some clones in this sample may be carry-over from other donors' samples.

This clonotype came up many times. The V gene is TRBV27, the J gene TRBJ1-2; a weak D match, TRBD1 (6 bases). V dropped 8 bases and J dropped 5 bases, with 18 bases sitting between them. Germline CDR1 MNHEY, CDR2 SMNVEV (reference sequence). The CDR3 has 14 residues. The CDR3 nucleotides read TGTGCCAGCGGGCGACAGGACTCTAGATATGGCTACACCTTC. It encodes CASGRQDSRYGYTF.

This clonotype showed up many times. This sequence joins TRBV3-1 and TRBJ2-3; D is possibly TRBD1 (5 bases). The germline V gene encodes CDR1 LGHDT and CDR2 YNNKEL (reference sequence). V was cut by 4 bases and J by 8 bases, with 13 bases left in between. The CDR3 extends over 13 amino acids. CDR3 DNA: TGTGCCAGCAGCCCCGACAGCTTTGCTACGCAGTATTTT. Translating it yields CASSPDSFATQYF.

The table lists this clonotype with a few counts. The CDR3 reads CASSSVGVTYEQYF. CDR3 DNA: TGCGCCAGCAGCTCGGTAGGGGTGACCTACGAGCAGTACTTC. The chain is built from TRBV5-1 and TRBJ2-7; tentative D call: TRBD1 (5 bases). V lost 3 bases, J lost 2 bases, and 12 bases lay in between. Germline values: CDR1 SGHRS, CDR2 YFSETQ. The CDR3 is 14 amino acids.

The rearrangement joins TRBV28 to TRBJ2-2; D is possibly TRBD1 or TRBD2 (5 bases each). Deletions cut 3 bases from V and 14 bases from J, with 13 bases between. CDR1 and CDR2 (germline): MDHEN, SYDVKM. This CDR3 comprises 12 residues. DNA for the CDR3: TGTGCCAGCAGTTTGGTCCCGGGACCCCTGTTTTTT. This translates into CASSLVPGPLFF.

This clonotype was seen ten or more times. V and J are TRBV4-2 and TRBJ2-5; 12 bases fit TRBD2. Germline lookup yields CDR1 LGHNA and CDR2 YNFKEQ. Unmatched junction bases numbered 4, after V lost 1 base and J lost 4 bases. The CDR3 is 16 amino acids. The CDR3, as DNA: TGTGCCAGCAGCCAAGGGACTAGCGGGGCTCGAGAGACCCAGTACTTC. It codes for CASSQGTSGARETQYF.

This clonotype was recorded at least ten times. V usage is TRBV10-3 and J usage is TRBJ1-1; D might be TRBD1 (6 bases). CDR3 size: 15 residues. Per the germline V gene, CDR1 is ENHRY and CDR2 is SYGVKD. The V gene lost 6 bases and the J gene lost 2 bases, with 16 bases spanning the gap. This CDR3 is CAIRRTELLNTEAFF. The CDR3 nucleotides are TGTGCCATCAGAAGGACAGAACTTTTAAACACTGAAGCTTTCTTT.

This clonotype was observed a few times. J is TRBJ1-5 and V is TRBV29-1; D gene uncertain. There are 13 residues in the CDR3. CDR1 SQVTM and CDR2 ANQGSEA come from the germline V gene. Deletions cut 4 bases from V and 0 bases from J, with 7 bases between. CDR3 region: CSVAGSSNQPQHF. In nucleotides, the CDR3 is TGCAGCGTTGCCGGCTCTAGCAATCAGCCCCAGCATTTT. Based on the CDR3 plus reference TRBV29-1 and TRBJ1-5, the full variable domain is SAVISQKPSRDICQRGTSLTIQCQVDSQVTMMFWYRQQPGQSLTLIATANQGSEATYESGFVIDKFPISRPNLTFSTLTVSNMSPEDSSIYLCSVAGSSNQPQHFGDGTRLSIL.

This clonotype was seen a few times. V usage is TRBV29-1 and J usage is TRBJ1-3; D is possibly TRBD1 (5 bases). V lost 7 bases and J 2 bases, leaving 9 bases between the germline ends. The length of the CDR3 is 12 residues. CDR1 SQVTM and CDR2 ANQGSEA come from the germline V gene. CDR3: CSAGDPGNTIYF. CDR3 DNA: TGCAGCGCCGGGGACCCTGGAAACACCATATATTTT.

The chain couples TRBV20-1 to TRBJ2-7; 9 bases line up with TRBD1. Germline values: CDR1 DFQATT, CDR2 SNEGSKA (reference sequence). The junction had 8 bases not matched to a gene; V was cut back by 3 bases and J by 5 bases. This CDR3 contains 14 residues. CDR3: CSARAGTGINEQYF. The DNA of the CDR3 is TGCAGTGCTAGGGCCGGGACAGGGATCAACGAGCAGTACTTC.

The gene calls are TRBV3-1 and TRBJ2-2; D uncertain. V was trimmed by 4 bases and J by 1 base, leaving 10 bases between them. Germline V lookup: CDR1 LGHDT, CDR2 YNNKEL (reference sequence). The CDR3 length is 15 residues. The CDR3 sequence is CASSPRGRNTGELFF. CDR3 coding DNA: TGTGCCAGCAGCCCAAGAGGACGGAACACCGGGGAGCTGTTTTTT.

In this sample, this clonotype turned up many times. This chain joins TRBV3-1 and TRBJ2-1; 8 positions match TRBD2. The CDR3 runs to 15 residues. Germline V gene sequence: CDR1 LGHDT, CDR2 YNNKEL (reference sequence). J was trimmed by 8 bases and V by 2 bases; bases with no gene match: 8. The DNA of the CDR3 is TGTGCCAGCAGCCAAACGACCTTTAGCGGGGATGAGCAGTTCTTC. It specifies CASSQTTFSGDEQFF.

This clonotype was recorded at least ten times. The genes are TRBV7-7 and TRBJ2-3; 11 nucleotides match TRBD2. The germline CDR1 and CDR2 sequences are SSHAT and FNYEAQ (reference sequence). The CDR3 has 16 amino acids. V dropped 5 bases and J dropped 4; count of bases not matched to a gene: 8. The CDR3 DNA follows: TGTGCCAGCAGCCCAACTAGCGGGAGTCGGGCAGATACGCAGTATTTT. Protein: CASSPTSGSRADTQYF.

The sample holds a few counts of this clonotype. J is TRBJ1-1 and V is TRBV7-2; 8 nucleotides align to TRBD1. CDR1 and CDR2 from the germline V gene are SGHTA and FQGNSA. The CDR3 has 15 residues. Trimming cost V 5 bases and J 1 base; bases outside gene matches: 6. CDR3 nucleotide sequence: TGTGCCAGCAGCATTGGGACAGGTAGGAACACTGAAGCTTTCTTT. This codes for CASSIGTGRNTEAFF.

This clonotype was counted ten times or more. The rearrangement links TRBV4-3 to TRBJ1-5; D remains ambiguous. Germline values: CDR1 LGHNA, CDR2 YSLEER. The germline V and J ends were trimmed by 0 bases and 4 bases, with 16 bases remaining between them. This CDR3 is 17 amino acids long. CDR3 bases: TGCGCCAGCAGCCAAGATCTAATGGCAGGCCCAAATCAGCCCCAGCATTTT. This encodes CASSQDLMAGPNQPQHF.

With regard to this clonotype: At one of its ends the junction is not consistent with the germline gene, which may arise from a read error. CDR3 region: CVTSRDRANQPQHF. CDR3 sequence (DNA): TGTGTCACCAGCCGAGACAGGGCCAATCAGCCCCAGCATTTT. The chain has TRBV15 and TRBJ1-5; TRBD1 aligns across 7 bases. CDR1 LNHNV and CDR2 YYDKDF come from the germline V gene (reference sequence). CDR3 size: 14 residues.

This clonotype was counted at least ten times. V usage is TRBV18 and J usage is TRBJ2-1; D is perhaps TRBD2 (5 bases). Per germline, CDR1 KGHSH and CDR2 LQKENI. The CDR3 has 15 amino acids. Trimming cost V 5 bases and J 3 bases, with 14 bases left between them. This chain's CDR3 is CASSAASDFYNEQFF. Written as DNA, the CDR3 is TGTGCCAGCTCAGCTGCGTCGGACTTCTACAATGAGCAGTTCTTC.

This clonotype appeared many times. V usage is TRBV3-1 and J usage is TRBJ1-2; D call uncertain. Per the germline V gene, CDR1 is LGHDT and CDR2 is YNNKEL (reference sequence). The CDR3 sequence is 12 residues long. V lost 2 bases, J lost 8 bases, and 9 bases lay in between. CDR3 in DNA: TGTGCCAGCAGCCAACAGGTTGAGGGCTACACCTTC. Its translation: CASSQQVEGYTF.

This clonotype was observed many times. The gene calls are TRBV29-1 and TRBJ2-3; TRBD2 matches at 8 bases. The CDR3 length is 14 residues. V was clipped by 3 bases and J by 4 bases; unmatched bases: 6. Germline values: CDR1 SQVTM, CDR2 ANQGSEA. In DNA, the CDR3 is TGCAGCGTTGAGCCAGCGGGAGTTGCAGATACGCAGTATTTT. It encodes CSVEPAGVADTQYF.

Of note for this clonotype: A read error may be the cause here, since a much bigger clone is one base away. The V gene is TRBV3-1, the J gene TRBJ2-2; TRBD2 matches 12 bases. J lost 8 bases, V lost 3 bases, and 7 bases had no gene match. Per the germline V gene, CDR1 is LGHDT and CDR2 is YNNKEL (reference sequence). The CDR3 extends over 16 amino acids. The DNA of the CDR3 is TGTGCCAGCAGCCATAGACTAGCGGGAGAGGCAGGGGAGCTGTTTTTT. Its translation is CASSHRLAGEAGELFF.

This clonotype was counted at least ten times. The chain uses TRBV5-5 and TRBJ2-7, with D perhaps matching TRBD2 (5 bases). V lost 4 bases, J lost 0 bases, and 11 bases lay in between. The germline CDR1 and CDR2 sequences are SGHKS and YYEKEE (reference sequence). The CDR3 is 14 residues long. DNA of the CDR3: TGTGCCAGCAGCCCAGCGGTGAGCTCCTACGAGCAGTACTTC. This gives the protein CASSPAVSSYEQYF.

This clonotype was seen only a few times. The chain couples TRBV20-1 to TRBJ1-2, with 7 bases identical to TRBD1. The CDR3 is made up of 12 amino acids. V dropped 4 bases and J dropped 3; count of bases not matched to a gene: 2. The germline V gene encodes CDR1 DFQATT and CDR2 SNEGSKA (reference sequence). The CDR3 is CSATGTDYGYTF. CDR3 DNA: TGCAGTGCTACGGGGACAGACTATGGCTACACCTTC.

Many counts were recorded for this clonotype. This chain links TRBV20-1 with TRBJ2-7; D perhaps matches TRBD2 (5 bases). This CDR3 contains 14 residues. The ends were cut back, 6 bases at V and 6 bases at J, with 21 bases in the middle. CDR1 and CDR2 (germline): DFQATT, SNEGSKA (reference sequence). CDR3 DNA sequence: TGCAGTGCCCCCTGGCTAGCCGCCTCCGGCGAGCAGTACTTC. This encodes CSAPWLAASGEQYF.

The chain carries TRBV10-3 and TRBJ2-7, with D unresolved. Germline V CDR1 and CDR2: ENHRY, SYGVKD. Trimming took off 0 bases at V and 5 bases at J, with 14 bases between the two ends. This CDR3 comprises 15 residues. The DNA of the CDR3 is TGTGCCATCAGTGAGTCTGTTGCGAAGGCGGACGAGCAGTACTTC. Protein sequence: CAISESVAKADEQYF.

The chain links TRBV28 to TRBJ2-5; 9 nucleotides line up with TRBD1. J was trimmed by 2 bases and V by 6 bases; bases with no gene match: 7. Germline V lookup: CDR1 MDHEN, CDR2 SYDVKM. The CDR3 covers 15 residues. This chain's CDR3 is CASSMAGTGQETQYF. In DNA, the CDR3 is TGTGCCAGCAGCATGGCGGGGACAGGGCAAGAGACCCAGTACTTC.

In this sample, this clonotype turned up many times. The chain employs TRBV7-9 and TRBJ2-7; D is unclear. The length of the CDR3 is 12 residues. Per germline, CDR1 SEHNR and CDR2 FQNEAQ (reference sequence). Trimming removed 7 bases from V and 2 bases from J, with 9 bases in between. The chain's CDR3 is CASNLGTYEQYF. The CDR3 DNA is TGTGCCAGCAACTTGGGGACCTACGAGCAGTACTTC.

This clonotype has ten or more counts. The V gene is TRBV3-1, the J gene TRBJ2-1, with 8 nucleotides matching TRBD2. The CDR3 length is 13 residues. The germline CDR1 and CDR2 sequences are LGHDT and YNNKEL (reference sequence). Unmatched junction bases numbered 3, after V lost 1 base and J lost 10 bases. The CDR3 sequence: CASSQVLAAEQFF. CDR3 coding DNA: TGTGCCAGCAGCCAAGTACTAGCGGCAGAGCAGTTCTTC.

This clonotype was observed at least ten times. The chain joins TRBV29-1 to TRBJ2-1, with a possible D match to TRBD2 (5 bases). V was cut by 7 bases and J by 12 bases, with 13 bases left in between. The CDR3 contains 10 residues. Germline values: CDR1 SQVTM, CDR2 ANQGSEA. CDR3 amino acids: CSGHRDSQFF. In DNA form, the CDR3 reads TGCAGCGGGCATCGGGATTCGCAGTTCTTC.